This is a list of T cell receptor beta chains from one sample in a study of graft-versus-host responses after intestinal transplantation. Here immunoSEQ multiplex PCR was the method, and the copy in TCRdb shows in-frame clones only, minus some. The data contain around 64,000 clones, about 94% of them singletons. Their cognate antigens are unknown. The material sequenced was unstimulated CD4+ T cells sorted from spleen or lymph node cells, taken before transplant. The origin of the receptors is a human donor who was the organ donor for an intestinal transplant. Each CDR3 is given with its conserved first and last residue. The order of the fields is J gene, clone size, V gene, D gene, CDR3 DNA, CDR3 protein. D genes are given only for firm matches. Expanded clones get a size class; other rows say once, few or many, or leave the size out.

J gene: TRBJ2-3; clone size: .; V gene: TRBV27; D gene: .; CDR3 DNA: TGTGCCAGCAGTTTAGTCGGGGCGGGGACCGCCACAGATACGCAGTATTTT; CDR3 protein: CASSLVGAGTATDTQYF
J gene: TRBJ1-4; clone size: .; V gene: TRBV5-1; D gene: TRBD1; CDR3 DNA: TGCGCCAGCAGCTTGAAAGGACAGGAGGACGAAAAACTGTTTTTT; CDR3 protein: CASSLKGQEDEKLFF
J gene: TRBJ1-5; clone size: once; V gene: TRBV9; D gene: .; CDR3 DNA: TGTGCCAGCAGCGTAGCAGGGAGCAATCAGCCCCAGCATTTT; CDR3 protein: CASSVAGSNQPQHF
J gene: TRBJ2-1; clone size: .; V gene: TRBV6-5; D gene: TRBD2; CDR3 DNA: TGTGCCAGCAGTTACCAGCGGGGGGAGTCAAACAATGAGCAGTTCTTC; CDR3 protein: CASSYQRGESNNEQFF
J gene: TRBJ2-3; clone size: .; V gene: TRBV5-1; D gene: TRBD2; CDR3 DNA: TGCGCCAGCAGCCCCCTGGGAGGGGTACCAGATACGCAGTATTTT; CDR3 protein: CASSPLGGVPDTQYF
J gene: TRBJ1-6; clone size: .; V gene: TRBV27; D gene: .; CDR3 DNA: TGTGCCAGCAGTTTTTCGGGGGCGACCTATAATTCACCCCTCCACTTT; CDR3 protein: CASSFSGATYNSPLHF
J gene: TRBJ2-1; clone size: .; V gene: TRBV5-1; D gene: .; CDR3 DNA: TGCGCCAGCAGCCCCGGGGCTATGGGGTACAATGAGCAGTTCTTC; CDR3 protein: CASSPGAMGYNEQFF
J gene: TRBJ2-2; clone size: .; V gene: TRBV11-3; D gene: .; CDR3 DNA: TGTGCCAGCCGTAAGGGTGTGGCGGACACCGGGGAGCTGTTTTTT; CDR3 protein: CASRKGVADTGELFF
J gene: TRBJ2-7; clone size: .; V gene: TRBV6-5; D gene: TRBD1; CDR3 DNA: TGTGCCAGCAGTTACTCGAATCCTGGACAGGCGTACGAGCAGTACTTC; CDR3 protein: CASSYSNPGQAYEQYF
J gene: TRBJ2-1; clone size: .; V gene: TRBV11-2; D gene: .; CDR3 DNA: TGTGCCAGCGGGAGGAGGGGGCCCTACAATGAGCAGTTCTTC; CDR3 protein: CASGRRGPYNEQFF
J gene: TRBJ1-4; clone size: .; V gene: TRBV4-3; D gene: .; CDR3 DNA: TGCGCCAGCAGCCAAGATCTTGCGAGACAAGGTAGAAAACTGTTTTTT; CDR3 protein: CASSQDLARQGRKLFF
J gene: TRBJ2-7; clone size: once; V gene: TRBV7-2; D gene: TRBD2; CDR3 DNA: TGTGCCAGCAGCTTACGCTCTAGCGGGGTCTACGAGCAGTACTTC; CDR3 protein: CASSLRSSGVYEQYF
J gene: TRBJ2-1; clone size: .; V gene: TRBV9; D gene: .; CDR3 DNA: TGTGCCAGCAGCGTAGAAGCTAGCGCGATGGGGTCCTACAATGAGCAGTTCTTC; CDR3 protein: CASSVEASAMGSYNEQFF
J gene: TRBJ1-2; clone size: once; V gene: TRBV6-1; D gene: .; CDR3 DNA: TGTGCCAGCAGTGAACGGGTTCGAGTAAGCGGCTACACCTTC; CDR3 protein: CASSERVRVSGYTF
J gene: TRBJ2-5; clone size: .; V gene: TRBV4-1; D gene: TRBD2; CDR3 DNA: TGCGCCAGCAGCCAAGAACGAGCGGGGCCAGAGACCCAGTACTTC; CDR3 protein: CASSQERAGPETQYF
J gene: TRBJ2-4; clone size: .; V gene: TRBV5-4; D gene: .; CDR3 DNA: TGTGCCAGCAGCCTTATAGGGGGGGCCAAAAACATTCAGTACTTC; CDR3 protein: CASSLIGGAKNIQYF
J gene: TRBJ2-3; clone size: .; V gene: TRBV5-1; D gene: .; CDR3 DNA: TGCGCCAGCAGCTTACGGGGGCTCATCACAGATACGCAGTATTTT; CDR3 protein: CASSLRGLITDTQYF
J gene: TRBJ2-7; clone size: .; V gene: TRBV30; D gene: .; CDR3 DNA: TGTGCCTGGAGTGTAGGCGGGACAGCCTACGAGCAGTACTTC; CDR3 protein: CAWSVGGTAYEQYF
J gene: TRBJ2-1; clone size: .; V gene: TRBV7-3; D gene: .; CDR3 DNA: TGTGCCAGCAGCTTACGATCTGCGGGGAACAATGAGCAGTTCTTC; CDR3 protein: CASSLRSAGNNEQFF
J gene: TRBJ2-1; clone size: .; V gene: TRBV5-6; D gene: .; CDR3 DNA: TGTGCCAGCAGTCCCCCCGGGGCGGGTCTGGCGTTCTTC; CDR3 protein: CASSPPGAGLAFF
J gene: TRBJ2-5; clone size: .; V gene: TRBV7-2; D gene: .; CDR3 DNA: TGTGCCAGCAGCCGAACAGGGTCCCAAGAGACCCAGTACTTC; CDR3 protein: CASSRTGSQETQYF
J gene: TRBJ1-4; clone size: .; V gene: TRBV7-8; D gene: TRBD1; CDR3 DNA: TGTGCCAGCAGCTTCACCGACAGGGGATATGAAAAACTGTTTTTT; CDR3 protein: CASSFTDRGYEKLFF
J gene: TRBJ2-7; clone size: .; V gene: TRBV7-2; D gene: .; CDR3 DNA: TGTGCCAGCAGCTTAAATTGGGGGGACTACGAGCAGTACTTC; CDR3 protein: CASSLNWGDYEQYF
J gene: TRBJ2-7; clone size: few; V gene: TRBV7-2; D gene: .; CDR3 DNA: TGTGCCAGCAGCTTAGCGGTGGGGGGGGCGGTGGAGCAGTACTTC; CDR3 protein: CASSLAVGGAVEQYF
J gene: TRBJ2-7; clone size: .; V gene: TRBV5-1; D gene: TRBD2; CDR3 DNA: TGCGCCAGCAGCTTTGGACTAGCGGGGCCTAGCTCCTACGAGCAGTACTTC; CDR3 protein: CASSFGLAGPSSYEQYF
J gene: TRBJ1-1; clone size: .; V gene: TRBV7-9; D gene: .; CDR3 DNA: TGTGCCAGCAGCTTAGCCCCAGGGTTGGAGACTGAAGCTTTCTTT; CDR3 protein: CASSLAPGLETEAFF
J gene: TRBJ2-2; clone size: .; V gene: TRBV6-6; D gene: .; CDR3 DNA: TGTGCCAGCAGTTATTATTACAGGACAACCACCGGGGAGCTGTTTTTT; CDR3 protein: CASSYYYRTTTGELFF
J gene: TRBJ2-7; clone size: once; V gene: TRBV6-1; D gene: .; CDR3 DNA: TGTGCCAGCAGGGGTCGAGGGTTTACCTACGAGCAGTACTTC; CDR3 protein: CASRGRGFTYEQYF
J gene: TRBJ1-2; clone size: .; V gene: TRBV5-1; D gene: TRBD1; CDR3 DNA: TGCGCCAGCAGCTTCGGACAGGGAGGCTACACCTTC; CDR3 protein: CASSFGQGGYTF
J gene: TRBJ2-1; clone size: .; V gene: TRBV10-2; D gene: TRBD2; CDR3 DNA: TGCGCCAGCAGTGAGGTGTCTAGCGGGTCCATCAATGAGCAGTTCTTC; CDR3 protein: CASSEVSSGSINEQFF
J gene: TRBJ2-2; clone size: once; V gene: TRBV9; D gene: TRBD2; CDR3 DNA: TGTGCCAGCAGCTCTAGGGGAGGGTGGAACACCGGGGAGCTGTTTTTT; CDR3 protein: CASSSRGGWNTGELFF
J gene: TRBJ2-5; clone size: .; V gene: TRBV20-1; D gene: .; CDR3 DNA: TGCAGTGCTAGTTCCGAAGAGACCCAGTACTTC; CDR3 protein: CSASSEETQYF
J gene: TRBJ2-2; clone size: .; V gene: TRBV5-6; D gene: .; CDR3 DNA: TGTGCCAGCAGCTTCGGAGGGACGTCCGGGGAGCTGTTTTTT; CDR3 protein: CASSFGGTSGELFF
J gene: TRBJ2-3; clone size: once; V gene: TRBV5-1; D gene: TRBD2; CDR3 DNA: TGCGCCAGCAGCTTAGCGGGGGGGCCGAATTTTTACACAGATACGCAGTATTTT; CDR3 protein: CASSLAGGPNFYTDTQYF
J gene: TRBJ2-7; clone size: .; V gene: TRBV19; D gene: TRBD1; CDR3 DNA: TGTGCCAGTAGTAACTCCGGGACAGGGTATTACGAGCAGTACTTC; CDR3 protein: CASSNSGTGYYEQYF
J gene: TRBJ2-7; clone size: once; V gene: TRBV23-1; D gene: .; CDR3 DNA: TGCGCCAGCCCCCAGAGTTCGTCAGTTAACTACGAGCAGTACTTC; CDR3 protein: CASPQSSSVNYEQYF
J gene: TRBJ1-2; clone size: .; V gene: TRBV27; D gene: .; CDR3 DNA: TGTGCCAGCAGTTTATCTGGGGGGCGAAGCTATGGCTACACCTTC; CDR3 protein: CASSLSGGRSYGYTF
J gene: TRBJ1-2; clone size: .; V gene: TRBV5-1; D gene: .; CDR3 DNA: TGCGCCAGCAGCCCCGGACAGTCCAACTATGGCTACACCTTC; CDR3 protein: CASSPGQSNYGYTF
J gene: TRBJ2-1; clone size: .; V gene: TRBV7-2; D gene: TRBD2; CDR3 DNA: TGTGCCAGCAGCTTAGGGGGACTAGCGGGAAAAAGTGAGCAGTTCTTC; CDR3 protein: CASSLGGLAGKSEQFF
J gene: TRBJ2-5; clone size: .; V gene: TRBV7-7; D gene: .; CDR3 DNA: TGTGCTAGCAGCCCTGACTGGGGGGGCAAGACCCAGTACTTC; CDR3 protein: CASSPDWGGKTQYF
J gene: TRBJ2-7; clone size: few; V gene: TRBV9; D gene: TRBD2; CDR3 DNA: TGTGCCAGCAGCGTAGGTAGCGGGGGGGCCTACGAGCAGTACTTC; CDR3 protein: CASSVGSGGAYEQYF
J gene: TRBJ2-1; clone size: .; V gene: TRBV7-2; D gene: .; CDR3 DNA: TGTGCCAGCAGCTCCGCCCGGGGCTCCTACAATGAGCAGTTCTTC; CDR3 protein: CASSSARGSYNEQFF
J gene: TRBJ1-2; clone size: .; V gene: TRBV4-1; D gene: .; CDR3 DNA: TGCGCCAGCAGCCAAGGCCCCCTGACTGATGGCTACACCTTC; CDR3 protein: CASSQGPLTDGYTF
J gene: TRBJ2-7; clone size: .; V gene: TRBV7-2; D gene: .; CDR3 DNA: TGTGCCAGCAGCCTAGGGACACCGAGAACTTACGAGCAGTACTTC; CDR3 protein: CASSLGTPRTYEQYF
J gene: TRBJ2-7; clone size: once; V gene: TRBV18; D gene: TRBD1; CDR3 DNA: TGTGCCAGCTCACCGGGACAGGCAGCCTACGAGCAGTACTTC; CDR3 protein: CASSPGQAAYEQYF
J gene: TRBJ2-7; clone size: once; V gene: TRBV2; D gene: TRBD2; CDR3 DNA: TGTGCCAGCAGCCGCGCGGAGGGACTAGCCCTCTACGAGCAGTACTTC; CDR3 protein: CASSRAEGLALYEQYF
J gene: TRBJ1-2; clone size: .; V gene: TRBV7-9; D gene: .; CDR3 DNA: TGTGCCAGCAGCTTAGGACAGGTCTATGGCTACACCTTC; CDR3 protein: CASSLGQVYGYTF
J gene: TRBJ1-5; clone size: .; V gene: TRBV2; D gene: .; CDR3 DNA: TGTGCCAGCAGCAGACAGGTTAGCGGCAATCAGCCCCAGCATTTT; CDR3 protein: CASSRQVSGNQPQHF
J gene: TRBJ1-3; clone size: .; V gene: TRBV30; D gene: .; CDR3 DNA: TGTGCCTGGAGATACTCCTCTGGAAACACCATATATTTT; CDR3 protein: CAWRYSSGNTIYF
J gene: TRBJ2-4; clone size: .; V gene: TRBV18; D gene: TRBD1; CDR3 DNA: TGTGCCAGCTCACCAGCCGGGACAGGGGGCGGAATCATTCAGTACTTC; CDR3 protein: CASSPAGTGGGIIQYF
J gene: TRBJ1-4; clone size: .; V gene: TRBV6-1; D gene: .; CDR3 DNA: TGTGCCAGCAGTGGGCCGACACTTATTAATGAAAAACTGTTTTTT; CDR3 protein: CASSGPTLINEKLFF
J gene: TRBJ2-3; clone size: .; V gene: TRBV7-2; D gene: TRBD2; CDR3 DNA: TGTGCCAGCAGCTTACCTGGGACTAGCGGGGGGGCTTATACGCAGTATTTT; CDR3 protein: CASSLPGTSGGAYTQYF
J gene: TRBJ2-7; clone size: .; V gene: TRBV30; D gene: TRBD2; CDR3 DNA: TGTGCCTGGACCCTCCCCGGGACTAGCGGATTCTACGAGCAGTACTTC; CDR3 protein: CAWTLPGTSGFYEQYF
J gene: TRBJ2-7; clone size: .; V gene: TRBV5-1; D gene: TRBD1; CDR3 DNA: TGCGCCAGCAGCCTTATAACAGGGGAAGGCGGCGAGCAGTACTTC; CDR3 protein: CASSLITGEGGEQYF
J gene: TRBJ1-6; clone size: .; V gene: TRBV5-1; D gene: .; CDR3 DNA: TGCGCCAGCAGCTTGGCCAGGGCCGCTAATAATTCACCCCTCCACTTT; CDR3 protein: CASSLARAANNSPLHF